Sequencing of this T cell receptor (beta chain) was carried out in a study of tumor and adjacent non-tumor tissue in lung cancer. About this clonotype: An end of the junction differs from the germline gene, which may be a read error.

The template was RNA from unsorted bulk tissue. The CDR3 covers 15 residues. The library came from three nested PCR rounds adapted from ARM-PCR protocols. TCRdb analysed the multiplex PCR reads with MiXCR anew, one entry per CDR3 protein. The sample has some 71,000 distinct CDR3 sequences; approximately 72% are singletons. The V and J genes are TRBV12-3 or TRBV12-4 and TRBJ1-5, with TRBD1 as a possible D gene (6 bases). The clonotype originates from a woman in her thirties or forties with non-small cell lung cancer. Sequencing input: lung tumor tissue. CDR3 DNA sequence: TGTGCCAACAGTCTGATACAGGGTCTCGGACAGCCCCAGCATTTT. Protein product: CANSLIQGLGQPQHF.